This T cell receptor (beta chain) was identified during a study of T cell changes during pregnancy in multiple sclerosis. Profiling relied on immunoSEQ multiplex PCR, and the TCRdb table lists in-frame clones only, not all of them. The sample has approximately 30,000 clones, approximately 91% seen once; the top ten hold less than 9%. V was pared by 5 bases and J by 4 bases, with 5 bases between. Germline V gene data show CDR1 as MNHEY and CDR2 as SMNVEV (reference sequence). The CDR3 has 12 amino acids. V gene TRBV27 combines with J gene TRBJ2-2; no definite D call. Here the sequenced sample was CD8+ T cells from peripheral blood mononuclear cells, taken before pregnancy. The origin of this receptor is a female donor with multiple sclerosis, enrolled in a pregnancy study. The CDR3 sequence: CASSQITGELFF. In DNA, the CDR3 is TGTGCCAGCAGTCAAATCACCGGGGAGCTGTTTTTT.